This section outlines one TCR beta chain sequence together with its context. The antigen remains undetermined. With 60 Vbeta and 13 Jbeta primers, the PCR was carried out. How the authors handled the data: An analysis that came later counted tens of millions of unique TCR beta chains, roughly 11 million shared. Sequencing was performed with immunoSEQ multiplex PCR; in TCRdb, only in-frame clones are kept and a portion is missing. Clonal size and the V and J genes are those of that table, whereas D and trimming came from the DNA. This table has 60,000 to 70,000 clones, about four fifths appearing once. This sample was included in a study of cytomegalovirus exposure and HLA in healthy donors. Overall study results and limits: Previously analyzed data showed that most TCR beta V segments were productive at a frequency of about 87% or about 30%. A later analysis reportedly found fewer N-insertions in an Asian-associated ancestry cluster than the approximately 700-donor mean.

The TCR was taken from a woman aged 25 to 39 in good health and CMV-seronegative. Sample: PBMCs.

The CDR3 nucleotides read TGTGCCAGCAGCCAAGAAGGGGGGGGAACAGATACGCAGTATTTT. Translating gives CASSQEGGGTDTQYF. The chain couples TRBV4-2 to TRBJ2-3; tentatively, D is TRBD2 (7 bases). Looked up from germline, CDR1 is LGHNA and CDR2 is YNFKEQ. CDR3 size: 15 residues. The germline V and J ends were trimmed by 0 bases and 3 bases, with 10 bases remaining between them.